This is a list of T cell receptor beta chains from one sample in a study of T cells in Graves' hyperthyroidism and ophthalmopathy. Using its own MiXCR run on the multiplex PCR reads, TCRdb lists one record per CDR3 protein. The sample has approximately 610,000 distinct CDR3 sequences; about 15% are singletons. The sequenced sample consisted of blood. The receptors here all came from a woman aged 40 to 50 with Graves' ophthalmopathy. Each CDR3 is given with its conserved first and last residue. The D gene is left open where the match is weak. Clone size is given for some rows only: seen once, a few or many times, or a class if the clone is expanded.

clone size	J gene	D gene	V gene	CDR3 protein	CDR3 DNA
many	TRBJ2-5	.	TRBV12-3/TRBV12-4	CASSSSQQGLKETQYF	TGTGCCAGCAGTTCTAGCCAACAGGGACTCAAGGAGACCCAGTACTTC
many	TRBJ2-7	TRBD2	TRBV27	CASSMIPGLAQEQYF	TGTGCCAGCAGTATGATCCCGGGACTAGCCCAAGAGCAGTACTTC
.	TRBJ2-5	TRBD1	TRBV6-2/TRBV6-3	CASSYPGTVQETQYF	TGTGCCAGCAGTTACCCCGGGACAGTCCAAGAGACCCAGTACTTC
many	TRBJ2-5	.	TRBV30	CAWSVGQGETQYF	TGTGCCTGGAGTGTCGGCCAGGGAGAGACCCAGTACTTC
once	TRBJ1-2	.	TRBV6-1	CASSDEGISGYTF	TGTGCCAGCAGCGATGAGGGGATCTCTGGCTACACCTTC
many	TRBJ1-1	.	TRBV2	CASNPGLDTEAFF	TGTGCCAGCAACCCAGGGTTGGACACTGAAGCTTTCTTT
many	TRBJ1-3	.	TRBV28	CASLTTVSSGNTIYF	TGTGCCAGCCTTACTACGGTGTCCTCTGGAAACACCATATATTTT
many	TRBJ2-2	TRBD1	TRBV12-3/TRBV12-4	CASSLRQGATGELFF	TGTGCCAGCAGTTTAAGGCAGGGGGCCACCGGGGAGCTGTTTTTT
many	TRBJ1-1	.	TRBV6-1	CASSGQVLGTEAFF	TGTGCCAGCAGTGGACAGGTATTGGGCACTGAAGCTTTCTTT
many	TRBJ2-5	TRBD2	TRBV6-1	CASSGLAGGYYF	TGTGCCAGCAGTGGGCTAGCGGGAGGCTACTACTTC
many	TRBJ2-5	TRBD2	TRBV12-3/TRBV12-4	CASSSLAGPQETQYF	TGTGCCAGCAGTTCTCTAGCGGGACCTCAGGAGACCCAGTACTTC
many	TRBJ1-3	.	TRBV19	CASSNSRGSRTRISGNTIYF	TGTGCCAGTAGTAATTCTCGTGGGTCCCGAACACGCATCTCTGGAAACACCATATATTTT
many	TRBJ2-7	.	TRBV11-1	CASAPNPYEQYF	TGTGCCAGCGCTCCAAACCCCTACGAGCAGTACTTC
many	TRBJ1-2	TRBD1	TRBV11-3	CASSLETQGAGYTF	TGTGCCAGCAGCTTAGAAACACAGGGGGCTGGCTACACCTTC
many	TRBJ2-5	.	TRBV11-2	CASSPMQGETQYF	TGTGCCAGCAGCCCAATGCAAGGAGAGACCCAGTACTTC
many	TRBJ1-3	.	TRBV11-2	CASSLVVSGNTIYF	TGTGCCAGCAGCTTAGTGGTTTCGGGAAACACCATATATTTT
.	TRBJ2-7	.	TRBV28	CASRRGILYEQYF	TGTGCCAGCAGAAGGGGAATCCTGTACGAGCAGTACTTC
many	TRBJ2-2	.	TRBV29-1	CSVGQGLAGELFF	TGCAGCGTTGGGCAGGGTCTGGCCGGGGAGCTGTTTTTT